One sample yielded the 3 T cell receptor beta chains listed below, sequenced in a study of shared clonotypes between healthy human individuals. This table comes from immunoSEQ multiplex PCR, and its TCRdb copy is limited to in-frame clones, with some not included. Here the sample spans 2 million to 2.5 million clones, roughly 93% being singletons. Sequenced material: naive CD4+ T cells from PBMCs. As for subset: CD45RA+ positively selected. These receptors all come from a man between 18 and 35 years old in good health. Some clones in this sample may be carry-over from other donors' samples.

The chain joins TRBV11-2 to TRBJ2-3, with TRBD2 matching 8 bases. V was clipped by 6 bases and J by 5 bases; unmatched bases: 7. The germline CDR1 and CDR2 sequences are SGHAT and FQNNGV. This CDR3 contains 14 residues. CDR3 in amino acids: CASRPTSGLDTQYF. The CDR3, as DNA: TGTGCCAGCAGACCAACTAGCGGATTAGATACGCAGTATTTT.

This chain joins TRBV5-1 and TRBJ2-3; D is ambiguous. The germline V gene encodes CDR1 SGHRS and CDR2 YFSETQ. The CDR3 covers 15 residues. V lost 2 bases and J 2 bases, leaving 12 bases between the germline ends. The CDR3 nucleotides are TGCGCCAGCAGCTTTACGGACCGCAACACAGATACGCAGTATTTT. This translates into CASSFTDRNTDTQYF.

CDR3 amino acids: CASGRQGGYGYTF. CDR3 bases: TGTGCCAGCGGAAGACAGGGAGGTTATGGCTACACCTTC. The chain has TRBV28 and TRBJ1-2; 7 nucleotides align to TRBD1. Trimming cost V 8 bases and J 5 bases; bases outside gene matches: 8. In germline, CDR1 is MDHEN, CDR2 SYDVKM. The CDR3 covers 13 residues.